The 28 T cell receptor beta chains presented below share a single source sample, sequenced in a study of neoadjuvant nivolumab and ipilimumab in lung cancer. The data were produced by immunoSEQ multiplex PCR, yet TCRdb's version contains in-frame clones alone and is incomplete. The repertoire consists of some 13,000 clones, with roughly 75% occurring once and the leading ten covering about 23%. The sequencing used peripheral blood, collected after neoadjuvant nivolumab, alone or with ipilimumab, at or shortly before surgery. The receptors stem from an adult with non-small cell lung cancer.

The chain has TRBV29-1 and TRBJ2-5; 9 bases fit TRBD2. This CDR3 is 14 amino acids long. V was clipped by 2 bases and J by 4 bases; unmatched bases: 5. Per the germline V gene, CDR1 is SQVTM and CDR2 is ANQGSEA. Here the CDR3 reads CSVELAGSRETQYF. CDR3 DNA: TGCAGCGTTGAACTAGCGGGATCCCGAGAGACCCAGTACTTC.

This chain links TRBV7-3 with TRBJ2-6; D not certain. The V and J ends lost 5 bases and 0 bases respectively, with 11 bases between them. Looked up from germline, CDR1 is SGHTA and CDR2 is FQGTGA. This CDR3 has 16 residues. CDR3 coding DNA: TGTGCCAGCAGCCCCACTATAGCCTCTGGGGCCAACGTCCTGACTTTC. Protein: CASSPTIASGANVLTF.

This clone was counted a few times. The V call is TRBV18, the J call TRBJ2-7; D not resolved. Trimming left V 3 bases short and J 6 bases short, with 6 bases between. The germline V gene encodes CDR1 KGHSH and CDR2 LQKENI. This CDR3 spans 11 amino acids. The CDR3: CASSPTGEQYF. The CDR3, as DNA: TGTGCCAGCTCACCGACGGGCGAGCAGTACTTC.

J is TRBJ2-3 and V is TRBV4-1; TRBD1 matches 12 bases. Looked up from germline, CDR1 is MGHRA and CDR2 is YSYEKL. With V trimmed by 0 bases and J by 8 bases, 3 bases remained unmatched. CDR3 length: 15 amino acids. CDR3 sequence: CASSQEGQGAATQYF. The CDR3 bases are TGCGCCAGCAGCCAAGAGGGACAGGGGGCAGCTACGCAGTATTTT.

This clone appeared once. The chain uses TRBV2 and TRBJ1-2, with D tentatively TRBD1 (6 bases). Germline V gives CDR1 SNHLY, CDR2 FYNNEI. This CDR3 has 12 amino acids. Trimming pared 6 bases from V and 8 bases from J, leaving 13 bases between. The CDR3 here is CASSEGVAGYTF. CDR3 nucleotides: TGTGCCAGCAGCGAGGGGGTGGCGGGCTACACCTTC.

V and J are TRBV27 and TRBJ2-7, with D perhaps TRBD1 or TRBD2 (5 bases each). The CDR3 covers 16 residues. Germline assignment: CDR1 MNHEY and CDR2 SMNVEV (reference sequence). V was clipped by 1 base and J by 0 bases, with 13 bases between them. In DNA, the CDR3 is TGTGCCAGCAGTTTATTCCTTCCCGGGACCTCCTACGAGCAGTACTTC. It specifies CASSLFLPGTSYEQYF.

This clone is a singleton in its sample. The chain combines TRBV11-3 with TRBJ2-1; D may be TRBD2 (6 bases). V was cut by 5 bases and J by 0 bases, with 11 bases left in between. The CDR3 loop spans 15 amino acids. Germline CDR1 and CDR2: SGHNT and YENEEA. CDR3 coding DNA: TGTGCCAGCAGCCTCGGACTACCCTCCTACAATGAGCAGTTCTTC. This encodes CASSLGLPSYNEQFF.

The V gene is TRBV11-2, the J gene TRBJ2-7; TRBD2 is a possible D gene (6 bases). This CDR3 region has 15 residues. CDR1 and CDR2 (germline): SGHAT, FQNNGV. V was trimmed by 1 base and J by 5 bases, leaving 15 bases between them. The CDR3, as DNA: TGTGCCAGCAGCTTAGTCCCAGAGGGACTCCACGAGCAGTACTTC. This codes for CASSLVPEGLHEQYF.

The chain employs TRBV2 and TRBJ2-7; 7 bases are a match to TRBD1. The V and J ends lost 8 bases and 4 bases, in that order; junction bases with no gene match: 5. CDR3 length: 12 amino acids. Germline V CDR1 and CDR2: SNHLY, FYNNEI. In DNA, the CDR3 is TGTGCCAGCGACAGGGTTTCGTACGAGCAGTACTTC. Amino acid sequence: CASDRVSYEQYF.

This sequence joins TRBV5-1 and TRBJ2-1; 14 bases are a match to TRBD2. The CDR3 is 14 amino acids. Germline CDR1 reads SGHRS; CDR2 reads YFSETQ. The V and J ends lost 6 bases and 7 bases, in that order; junction bases with no gene match: 3. CDR3 region: CASTRTSGRNEQFF. CDR3 nucleotide sequence: TGCGCCAGCACCAGGACTAGCGGGAGGAATGAGCAGTTCTTC.

The chain uses TRBV15 and TRBJ1-1, with D maybe TRBD1 (5 bases). V was shortened by 0 bases and J by 0 bases, with 11 bases between the two germline ends. The length of the CDR3 is 16 residues. The germline V gene has CDR1 LNHNV and CDR2 YYDKDF (reference sequence). The CDR3 nucleotides are TGTGCCACCAGCAGAGATCTGGGGACGGTGAACACTGAAGCTTTCTTT. It codes for CATSRDLGTVNTEAFF.

This clone was counted a few times. V gene TRBV5-4 combines with J gene TRBJ1-2; TRBD1 might be the D (6 bases). The CDR3 extends over 13 amino acids. V was trimmed by 0 bases and J by 4 bases, leaving 7 bases between them. Germline V gene lookup returns CDR1 SGHNT and CDR2 YYREEE (reference sequence). The CDR3 region has the DNA TGTGCCAGCAGCTTGGTAGGGGGCTATGGCTACACCTTC. It encodes CASSLVGGYGYTF.

The rearrangement uses TRBV5-1 and TRBJ2-2; 10 bases align to TRBD2. V was pared by 7 bases and J by 3 bases, with 3 bases of the junction left unmatched. The CDR3 sequence is 14 residues long. Germline lookup yields CDR1 SGHRS and CDR2 YFSETQ. The CDR3, as DNA: TGCGCCAGCCGGCTAGCGGGAGACACCGGGGAGCTGTTTTTT. Its protein product is CASRLAGDTGELFF. Using reference TRBV5-1 and TRBJ2-2 for the parts outside the CDR3, the full variable domain is KAGVTQTPRYLIKTRGQQVTLSCSPISGHRSVSWYQQTPGQGLQFLFEYFSETQRNKGNFPGRFSGRQFSNSRSEMNVSTLELGDSALYLCASRLAGDTGELFFGEGSRLTVL.

The chain combines TRBV7-2 with TRBJ2-7; TRBD2 aligns across 9 bases. The CDR3 length is 14 residues. Trimming removed 5 bases from V and 2 bases from J; junction bases left unmatched: 4. CDR1 and CDR2 from the germline V gene are SGHTA and FQGNSA. DNA for the CDR3: TGTGCCAGCAGCGCTGGACTAGCGACCTACGAGCAGTACTTC. This translates into CASSAGLATYEQYF.

The rearrangement links TRBV11-2 to TRBJ2-5; D not resolved. The CDR3 spans 10 residues. The V end was cut by 5 bases, the J end by 9 bases, with 7 bases between. Per germline, CDR1 SGHAT and CDR2 FQNNGV. CDR3 DNA: TGTGCCAGCAGCAGGCCGGCCCAGTACTTC. It specifies CASSRPAQYF.

The V and J genes are TRBV29-1 and TRBJ1-5; D gene unclear. The CDR3 is 13 residues long. V was clipped by 4 bases and J by 0 bases, with 7 bases between them. CDR1 is SQVTM, CDR2 ANQGSEA, per germline. The chain's CDR3 is CSVAGNSNQPQHF. CDR3 sequence (DNA): TGCAGCGTTGCCGGTAATAGCAATCAGCCCCAGCATTTT.

CDR3 DNA: TGCAGCGTCTCCCCCGGGACAGGGGGAGATACGCAGTATTTT. It specifies CSVSPGTGGDTQYF. V usage is TRBV29-1 and J usage is TRBJ2-3; 11 bases map to TRBD1. There are 14 residues in the CDR3. The germline CDR1 and CDR2 sequences are SQVTM and ANQGSEA. V lost 6 bases, J lost 5 bases, and 7 bases stayed unmatched.

V gene TRBV5-1 combines with J gene TRBJ1-1, with D possibly matching TRBD1 (6 bases). Germline CDR1 and CDR2: SGHRS and YFSETQ. Trimming took off 2 bases at V and 0 bases at J, with 11 bases between the two ends. There are 15 residues in the CDR3. CDR3 nucleotides: TGCGCCAGCAGCTTACAGGGTAGCATGAACACTGAAGCTTTCTTT. This gives the protein CASSLQGSMNTEAFF.

This clone was observed a handful of times. V usage is TRBV18 and J usage is TRBJ1-1; possible D gene TRBD1, 5 bases. The CDR3 has 13 amino acids. The germline gives CDR1 KGHSH, CDR2 LQKENI. Deletions cut 2 bases from V and 7 bases from J, with 11 bases between. The CDR3 DNA reads TGTGCCAGCTCACCAGGGGACGACTTTGAAGCTTTCTTT. Its translation: CASSPGDDFEAFF. The full variable domain, its missing parts supplied by reference TRBV18 and TRBJ1-1, is NAGVMQNPRHLVRRRGQEARLRCSPMKGHSHVYWYRQLPEEGLKFMVYLQKENIIDESGMPKERFSAEFPKEGPSILRIQQVVRGDSAAYFCASSPGDDFEAFFGQGTRLTVV.

V gene TRBV5-1 combines with J gene TRBJ2-1; perhaps TRBD2 as D (6 bases). V dropped 4 bases and J dropped 0 bases, with 14 bases sitting between them. Germline CDR1 reads SGHRS; CDR2 reads YFSETQ. This CDR3 contains 16 residues. The CDR3 loop reads CASSPAAGNSYNEQFF. CDR3 DNA sequence: TGCGCCAGCAGCCCCGCGGCGGGAAACTCCTACAATGAGCAGTTCTTC.

This clone appeared a few times. This chain uses TRBV29-1 with TRBJ2-5, with 7 bases identical to TRBD2. Germline CDR1 SQVTM, CDR2 ANQGSEA. Trimming at V came to 8 bases and at J to 5 bases, leaving 5 bases not matched to a gene. This CDR3 comprises 11 residues. The CDR3 loop reads CSWGGRETQYF. The CDR3 nucleotides read TGCAGCTGGGGGGGTCGGGAGACCCAGTACTTC. The complete variable domain, with remaining parts taken from reference TRBV29-1 and TRBJ2-5, reads SAVISQKPSRDICQRGTSLTIQCQVDSQVTMMFWYRQQPGQSLTLIATANQGSEATYESGFVIDKFPISRPNLTFSTLTVSNMSPEDSSIYLCSWGGRETQYFGPGTRLLVL.

The chain links TRBV5-1 to TRBJ2-1; TRBD2 aligns across 12 bases. The V and J ends lost 4 bases and 2 bases, in that order; junction bases with no gene match: 4. The V gene's germline CDR1 is SGHRS and CDR2 YFSETQ. This CDR3 contains 16 residues. The chain's CDR3 is CASSSTSGRTYNEQFF. CDR3 DNA sequence: TGCGCCAGCAGCAGTACTAGCGGGAGGACCTACAATGAGCAGTTCTTC.

The V and J genes are TRBV18 and TRBJ2-3; TRBD1 aligns across 7 bases. From germline, CDR1 is KGHSH and CDR2 LQKENI. This CDR3 is 14 amino acids long. V trimming: 6 bases; J trimming: 0 bases; junction bases outside the gene matches: 3. CDR3 residues: CASSRDSSTDTQYF. The CDR3 DNA is TGTGCCAGCTCCCGGGACAGCAGCACAGATACGCAGTATTTT.

This clone has only one observation. The chain recombines TRBV5-1 with TRBJ1-3; possibly TRBD1 for D (5 bases). CDR1 and CDR2 (germline): SGHRS, YFSETQ. The CDR3 runs 16 residues. Trimming pared 0 bases from V and 0 bases from J, leaving 10 bases between. CDR3 sequence: CASSLAGGTSGNTIYF. CDR3 in DNA: TGCGCCAGCAGCTTGGCGGGGGGGACCTCTGGAAACACCATATATTTT.

This clone occurred a few times. The V and J genes are TRBV7-2 and TRBJ1-3; D gene uncertain. The CDR3 length is 13 residues. Germline lookup yields CDR1 SGHTA and CDR2 FQGNSA. V was shortened by 1 base and J by 1 base, with 2 bases between the two germline ends. CDR3 protein: CASSLVSGNTIYF. The CDR3 nucleotides read TGTGCCAGCAGCTTAGTATCTGGAAACACCATATATTTT.

This clone was seen a few times. J is TRBJ2-5 and V is TRBV19, with D perhaps matching TRBD2 (6 bases). V was clipped by 1 base and J by 7 bases, with 10 bases between them. Germline lookup yields CDR1 LNHDA and CDR2 SQIVND (reference sequence). CDR3 length: 13 amino acids. The chain's CDR3 is CASSIGGMGTQYF. The CDR3 DNA reads TGTGCCAGTAGTATAGGCGGGATGGGGACCCAGTACTTC.

The chain employs TRBV11-3 and TRBJ2-2; D unclear. Trimming took 5 bases from V and 2 from J, leaving 3 bases between them. CDR3 length: 12 amino acids. Germline V gene data show CDR1 as SGHNT and CDR2 as YENEEA. The CDR3 here is CASSPNTGELFF. Here the CDR3 DNA reads TGTGCCAGCAGCCCAAACACCGGGGAGCTGTTTTTT. The variable domain in full, with the rest retrieved from reference TRBV11-3 and TRBJ2-2, is EAGVVQSPRYKIIEKKQPVAFWCNPISGHNTLYWYLQNLGQGPELLIRYENEEAVDDSQLPKDRFSAERLKGVDSTLKIQPAELGDSAVYLCASSPNTGELFFGEGSRLTVL.

The genes are TRBV7-2 and TRBJ1-2; perhaps TRBD1 as D (6 bases). The CDR3 consists of 14 residues. Germline lookup yields CDR1 SGHTA and CDR2 FQGNSA. Trimming removed 1 base from V and 2 bases from J, with 8 bases in between. CDR3 sequence: CASSLERGNYGYTF. The CDR3 DNA reads as TGTGCCAGCAGCTTAGAGAGGGGGAACTATGGCTACACCTTC.